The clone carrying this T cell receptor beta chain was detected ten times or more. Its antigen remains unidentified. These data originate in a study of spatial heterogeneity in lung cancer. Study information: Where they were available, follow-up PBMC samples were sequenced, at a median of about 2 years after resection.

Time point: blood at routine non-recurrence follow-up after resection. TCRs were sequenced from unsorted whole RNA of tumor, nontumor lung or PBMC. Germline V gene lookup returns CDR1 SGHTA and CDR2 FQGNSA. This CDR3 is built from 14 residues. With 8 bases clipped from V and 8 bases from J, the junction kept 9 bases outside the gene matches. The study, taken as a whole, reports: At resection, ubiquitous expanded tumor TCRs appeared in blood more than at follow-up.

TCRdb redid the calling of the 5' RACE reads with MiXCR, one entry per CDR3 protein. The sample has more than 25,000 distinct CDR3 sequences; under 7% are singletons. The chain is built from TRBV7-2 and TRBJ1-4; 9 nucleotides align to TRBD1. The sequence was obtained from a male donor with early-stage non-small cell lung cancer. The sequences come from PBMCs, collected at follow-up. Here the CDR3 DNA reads TGTGCCAGCGGGCAGGGACAGGGAGAGGAAAAACTGTTTTTT. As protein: CASGQGQGEEKLFF.